Listed here are 31 T cell receptor beta chains from one sample, sequenced in a study of blood T cell repertoires in COVID-19. TCRdb's table, derived via immunoSEQ multiplex PCR, lists solely in-frame clones and lacks some. This table has some 270,000 clones, 90% appearing once. The sequenced sample consisted of peripheral blood. Source of these receptors: a woman in her sixties or seventies with COVID-19, enrolled during active disease.

This chain joins TRBV19 and TRBJ1-1, with a tentative D call TRBD1 (5 bases). The CDR3 totals 15 residues. The V end lost 6 bases, the J end lost 0 bases, and 14 bases lay between the germline ends. Germline V CDR1 and CDR2: LNHDA, SQIVND (reference sequence). The CDR3 protein is CASRGQAGLNTEAFF. The CDR3 nucleotides are TGTGCCAGTAGAGGACAAGCGGGGCTGAACACTGAAGCTTTCTTT.

This chain connects TRBV6-5 to TRBJ2-2; D may be TRBD1 (6 bases). The CDR3 has 15 amino acids. Trimming took off 6 bases at V and 5 bases at J, with 16 bases between the two ends. Per germline, CDR1 MNHEY and CDR2 SVGAGI. CDR3 bases: TGTGCCAGCAGGTCAACAGGGTTAAGTACCGGGGAGCTGTTTTTT. The encoded protein is CASRSTGLSTGELFF.

On this clone itself: The germline gene is not matched at one end of the junction; a read error may be the cause. The chain is built from TRBV5-6 and TRBJ1-1; D unresolved. CDR3 length equals 14 residues. Germline V CDR1 and CDR2: SGHDT, YYEEEE. CDR3 region: CASSVTSSNPEAFF. The CDR3 bases are TGTGCCAGCAGCGTTACAAGTTCGAACCCTGAAGCTTTCTTT.

The V call is TRBV7-9, the J call TRBJ1-4; the match to TRBD1 covers 7 bases. The CDR3 extends over 15 amino acids. The ends lost 4 bases at V and 5 bases at J; junction bases unmatched: 7. CDR1 and CDR2 (germline): SEHNR, FQNEAQ (reference sequence). CDR3 sequence: CASSSGTEKNEKLFF. The CDR3 bases are TGTGCCAGCAGCTCGGGGACAGAAAAAAATGAAAAACTGTTTTTT.

V and J are TRBV5-5 and TRBJ1-2, with TRBD1 identical over 8 bases. Germline V gives CDR1 SGHKS, CDR2 YYEKEE (reference sequence). The CDR3 extends over 15 amino acids. J lost 14 bases, V lost 0 bases, and 15 bases had no gene match. CDR3 in amino acids: CASSLVGRGQNHETF. As DNA, the CDR3 is TGTGCCAGCAGCTTGGTTGGCAGGGGGCAAAATCACGAGACCTTC.

This chain joins TRBV7-2 and TRBJ2-1; 8 nucleotides align to TRBD2. V gave up 1 base and J gave up 6 bases; unmatched junction bases: 8. The CDR3 is 16 amino acids. Per germline, CDR1 SGHTA and CDR2 FQGNSA. CDR3 in DNA: TGTGCCAGCAGCTTAGAACTAGCGGCGAACCCCAATGAGCAGTTCTTC. Translation gives CASSLELAANPNEQFF.

The chain links TRBV6-5 to TRBJ1-1, with D unresolved. The CDR3 loop spans 14 amino acids. Trimming stripped 0 bases from V and 4 bases from J, with 9 bases between. Germline-derived CDR1 and CDR2 are MNHEY and SVGAGI. The CDR3 loop is CASSYSGRVTEAFF. The CDR3 DNA follows: TGTGCCAGCAGTTACTCCGGGAGGGTCACTGAAGCTTTCTTT.

V gene TRBV13 combines with J gene TRBJ1-1, with a weak D call TRBD1 (5 bases). Trimming took 6 bases from V and 1 from J, leaving 9 bases between them. Germline lookup yields CDR1 PRHDT and CDR2 FYEKMQ (reference sequence). The CDR3 spans 13 residues. The CDR3 sequence is CASRLQANTEAFF. CDR3 DNA: TGTGCCAGCAGGCTACAGGCGAACACTGAAGCTTTCTTT. Complete variable domain (other parts from reference TRBV13 and TRBJ1-1): AAGVIQSPRHLIKEKRETATLKCYPIPRHDTVYWYQQGPGQDPQFLISFYEKMQSDKGSIPDRFSAQQFSDYHSELNMSSLELGDSALYFCASRLQANTEAFFGQGTRLTVV.

The chain employs TRBV5-4 and TRBJ2-3; TRBD2 matches 12 bases. V shed 5 bases, J shed 2 bases, and the junction held 6 bases outside the gene matches. The CDR3 spans 16 residues. Germline loops: CDR1 SGHNT, CDR2 YYREEE (reference sequence). CDR3 protein: CASRTTSGGYTDTQYF. CDR3 nucleotide sequence: TGTGCCAGCAGAACAACTAGCGGGGGGTACACAGATACGCAGTATTTT.

The chain carries TRBV9 and TRBJ2-2, with TRBD2 as a possible D gene (5 bases). Germline V gene sequence: CDR1 SGDLS, CDR2 YYNGEE. The CDR3 contains 13 residues. Trimming shortened V by 2 bases and J by 4 bases, and 6 bases separated the two germline ends. In DNA, the CDR3 is TGTGCCAGCAGCGTCGGGGTCACCGGGGAGCTGTTTTTT. This gives the protein CASSVGVTGELFF.

V and J are TRBV9 and TRBJ1-2, with 8 bases lining up with TRBD1. There are 17 residues in the CDR3. V lost 0 bases, J lost 2 bases, and 9 bases stayed unmatched. Germline V lookup: CDR1 SGDLS, CDR2 YYNGEE. The CDR3 spells CASSVAGRGRRNYGYTF. The DNA for the CDR3 is TGTGCCAGCAGCGTAGCGGGCAGGGGGCGAAGGAACTATGGCTACACCTTC.

The chain employs TRBV5-4 and TRBJ1-4, with D uncertain. V was clipped by 7 bases and J by 3 bases, with 10 bases between them. The CDR3 has 13 amino acids. CDR1 and CDR2 (germline): SGHNT, YYREEE (reference sequence). The CDR3 loop is CASGRVPNEKLFF. The CDR3 DNA reads TGTGCCAGCGGGCGGGTACCTAATGAAAAACTGTTTTTT. The full variable domain, rest sourced from reference TRBV5-4 and TRBJ1-4, is ETGVTQSPTHLIKTRGQQVTLRCSSQSGHNTVSWYQQALGQGPQFIFQYYREEENGRGNFPPRFSGLQFPNYSSELNVNALELDDSALYLCASGRVPNEKLFFGSGTQLSVL.

The gene calls are TRBV10-3 and TRBJ1-1, with TRBD1 as a possible D gene (6 bases). The germline V gene has CDR1 ENHRY and CDR2 SYGVKD. The germline V and J ends were trimmed by 3 bases and 5 bases, with 16 bases remaining between them. This CDR3 region has 15 residues. DNA of the CDR3: TGTGCCATCAGTGACCCTGGGGGGGCTAGAACTGAAGCTTTCTTT. Residues: CAISDPGGARTEAFF.

The chain combines TRBV7-2 with TRBJ1-4; 9 bases are a match to TRBD1. The CDR3 totals 14 residues. V was pared by 5 bases and J by 8 bases, with 6 bases of the junction left unmatched. Germline-derived CDR1 and CDR2 are SGHTA and FQGNSA. CDR3 residues: CASSRGQGIEKLFF. CDR3 sequence (DNA): TGTGCCAGCAGCCGGGGACAGGGAATCGAAAAACTGTTTTTT.

The gene calls are TRBV6-2 or TRBV6-3 and TRBJ1-1; D ambiguous. Per the germline V gene, CDR1 is MNHEY and CDR2 is SVGEGT. CDR3 size: 13 residues. With 4 bases removed from V and 2 bases from J, the gap between germline ends came to 8 bases. DNA for the CDR3: TGTGCCAGCAGTTTTTCCAGTAACACTGAAGCTTTCTTT. Protein: CASSFSSNTEAFF.

The J gene is TRBJ2-5, the V gene TRBV10-3; D remains unclear. The V gene lost 4 bases and the J gene lost 4 bases, with 4 bases spanning the gap. The CDR3 consists of 11 residues. Looked up from germline, CDR1 is ENHRY and CDR2 is SYGVKD. The CDR3 bases are TGTGCCATCAGTGCCGGAGAGACCCAGTACTTC. Encoded protein: CAISAGETQYF.

This clone was seen just once. The rearrangement links TRBV3-1 (or the pseudogene TRBV3-2) to TRBJ1-2; possibly TRBD1 for D (5 bases). The CDR3 contains 13 residues. Germline loops: CDR1 LGHDT, CDR2 YNNKEL (reference sequence). V was trimmed by 0 bases and J by 7 bases, leaving 9 bases between them. Here the CDR3 reads CASSQETVGGYTF. The CDR3 DNA reads as TGTGCCAGCAGCCAAGAGACAGTTGGTGGCTACACCTTC.

V usage is TRBV10-1 and J usage is TRBJ1-1, with D perhaps TRBD1 (6 bases). This CDR3 has 17 amino acids. Deletions cut 8 bases from V and 0 bases from J, with 22 bases between. CDR1 is WNHNN and CDR2 is SYGVQD in the germline V gene (reference sequence). DNA of the CDR3: TGCGCCAGCGAGTCCCGAAAAAACAGGACAGTGAACACTGAAGCTTTCTTT. This gives the protein CASESRKNRTVNTEAFF.

V is TRBV30 and J is TRBJ1-2, with 7 nucleotides matching TRBD1. CDR1 GTSNPN and CDR2 SVGIG come from the germline V gene (reference sequence). V gave up 1 base and J gave up 2 bases; unmatched junction bases: 10. The CDR3 contains 16 residues. CDR3 nucleotide sequence: TGTGCCTGGAGTGAAATTAGAGGACAGGTAAACTATGGCTACACCTTC. This encodes CAWSEIRGQVNYGYTF.

This clone was observed once. The V gene is TRBV7-2, the J gene TRBJ1-6, with 7 nucleotides matching TRBD1. The CDR3 loop spans 16 amino acids. Germline V gene data show CDR1 as SGHTA and CDR2 as FQGNSA. V shed 1 base, J shed 6 bases, and the junction held 6 bases outside the gene matches. CDR3 bases: TGTGCCAGCAGCTTAGATCCCTCAGGGGGTAATTCACCCCTCCACTTT. Translation gives CASSLDPSGGNSPLHF.

The V and J genes are TRBV9 and TRBJ2-2, with TRBD1 matching over 8 bases. CDR3 length: 15 residues. CDR1 and CDR2 (germline): SGDLS, YYNGEE. Germline trimming cut 2 bases from V and 3 bases from J; bases unmatched to any gene: 3. The DNA for the CDR3 is TGTGCCAGCAGCGTGAGACAGGGGTACACCGGGGAGCTGTTTTTT. Protein: CASSVRQGYTGELFF.

The V call is TRBV24-1, the J call TRBJ2-2, with a possible D match to TRBD1 (7 bases). This CDR3 spans 14 amino acids. V lost 6 bases and J 4 bases, leaving 11 bases between the germline ends. The V gene's germline CDR1 is KGHDR and CDR2 SFDVKD. The CDR3: CATSRQGGTGELFF. CDR3 nucleotides: TGTGCCACCAGTAGACAGGGAGGCACCGGGGAGCTGTTTTTT.

This chain links TRBV12-3 or TRBV12-4 with TRBJ1-1, with D unclear. Between the trimmed V and J ends, which lost 7 bases and 4 bases, there was a span of 13 bases. This CDR3 contains 13 residues. CDR3 DNA sequence: TGTGCCAGCACCACCGGGGTGGTCACTGAAGCTTTCTTT. Translating it yields CASTTGVVTEAFF.

The gene calls are TRBV7-2 and TRBJ2-1, with TRBD2 identical over 9 bases. The CDR3 length is 16 residues. With 1 base clipped from V and 7 bases from J, the junction kept 8 bases outside the gene matches. The V gene's germline CDR1 is SGHTA and CDR2 FQGNSA. The CDR3 region is CASSLGRGGAKNEQFF. Written as DNA, the CDR3 is TGTGCCAGCAGCTTAGGACGCGGGGGGGCCAAAAATGAGCAGTTCTTC.

The chain recombines TRBV10-3 with TRBJ1-1; D might be TRBD1 (6 bases). Germline V gives CDR1 ENHRY, CDR2 SYGVKD. V was trimmed by 6 bases and J by 7 bases, leaving 15 bases between them. The CDR3 sequence is 13 residues long. The CDR3 loop reads CAIRIGQQSEAFF. The CDR3 DNA follows: TGTGCCATCAGGATAGGACAGCAAAGTGAAGCTTTCTTT.

This clone was seen a handful of times. V usage is TRBV2 and J usage is TRBJ1-6; D gene ambiguous. Germline V gene data show CDR1 as SNHLY and CDR2 as FYNNEI. Trimming removed 6 bases at V and 2 bases at J, with 11 bases between. CDR3 length equals 15 residues. CDR3 amino acids: CASRSNQAYNSPLHF. The CDR3 nucleotides are TGTGCCAGCAGATCTAACCAGGCCTATAATTCACCCCTCCACTTT.

The chain combines TRBV10-3 with TRBJ2-1, with 8 bases lining up with TRBD2. Trimming at V came to 8 bases and at J to 8 bases, leaving 8 bases not matched to a gene. The V gene's germline CDR1 is ENHRY and CDR2 SYGVKD. This CDR3 contains 13 residues. DNA of the CDR3: TGTGCCATCGCGGGGGGCCTCGGGCATGAGCAGTTCTTC. Translated, it gives CAIAGGLGHEQFF.

V and J are TRBV4-3 and TRBJ2-3; 9 bases align to TRBD2. There are 17 residues in the CDR3. Trimming took 3 bases from V and 0 from J; bases not matched to a gene: 7. Germline CDR1 and CDR2: LGHNA and YSLEER. CDR3 nucleotides: TGCGCCAGCAGCCAGTCCTATAGCGGGGGAAGCACAGATACGCAGTATTTT. Residues: CASSQSYSGGSTDTQYF.

The chain couples TRBV18 to TRBJ1-6; weak D call: TRBD1 (5 bases). Germline loops: CDR1 KGHSH, CDR2 LQKENI. The CDR3 consists of 15 residues. Trimming took off 11 bases at V and 0 bases at J, with 14 bases between the two ends. The CDR3 is CASGQRSSYNSPLHF. CDR3 in DNA: TGTGCCTCTGGACAACGGAGCTCCTATAATTCACCCCTCCACTTT.

The chain combines TRBV19 with TRBJ1-5, with 8 bases matching TRBD1. V was clipped by 1 base and J by 7 bases; unmatched bases: 3. The CDR3 runs 14 residues. Germline V gene data show CDR1 as LNHDA and CDR2 as SQIVND (reference sequence). CDR3 bases: TGTGCCAGTAGTATAGTGGACAGGGCCCAGCCCCAGCATTTT. It is translated as CASSIVDRAQPQHF.

V and J are TRBV7-8 and TRBJ1-1; 8 bases align to TRBD1. The junction had 16 bases not matched to a gene; V was cut back by 5 bases and J by 5 bases. Looked up from germline, CDR1 is SGHVS and CDR2 is FQNEAQ. The CDR3 is 17 residues long. The CDR3 spells CASSRSGGRREKTEAFF. The CDR3 DNA is TGTGCCAGCAGCAGATCAGGGGGCCGGCGCGAGAAAACTGAAGCTTTCTTT.